This T cell receptor (beta chain) was documented in a study of a mutant IDH1 vaccine in newly diagnosed glioma. At the level of the study: Patients had received radiotherapy, temozolomide, or both previously, most receiving both.

Time point reported: baseline, week 1 (first vaccination visit). Treatment specified: pre-vaccination baseline after standard-of-care therapy. This CDR3 contains 14 residues. CDR1 and CDR2 from the germline V gene are SEHNR and FQNEAQ (reference sequence). V gave up 11 bases and J gave up 5 bases, with 19 bases separating them. Sequencing used immunoSEQ multiplex PCR; TCRdb keeps in-frame clones, though not all of them. Seen here are tens of thousands of clones, 83% observed once, and the top ten hold under 8%. This chain connects TRBV7-9 to TRBJ2-1; D possibly corresponds to TRBD2 (7 bases). The receptor's source is a woman aged 45-60 years with glioma. Material: PBMCs, obtained from a glioma patient treated with radiotherapy, temozolomide or both. The CDR3 loop reads CARARGGANNEQFF. The CDR3 region has the DNA TGTGCCCGGGCCCGAGGGGGGGCAAACAATGAGCAGTTCTTC. Full variable domain (remainder filled in from reference TRBV7-9 and TRBJ2-1): DTGVSQNPRHKITKRGQNVTFRCDPISEHNRLYWYRQTLGQGPEFLTYFQNEAQLEKSRLLSDRFSAERPKGSFSTLEIQRTEQGDSAMYLCARARGGANNEQFFGPGTRLTVL.